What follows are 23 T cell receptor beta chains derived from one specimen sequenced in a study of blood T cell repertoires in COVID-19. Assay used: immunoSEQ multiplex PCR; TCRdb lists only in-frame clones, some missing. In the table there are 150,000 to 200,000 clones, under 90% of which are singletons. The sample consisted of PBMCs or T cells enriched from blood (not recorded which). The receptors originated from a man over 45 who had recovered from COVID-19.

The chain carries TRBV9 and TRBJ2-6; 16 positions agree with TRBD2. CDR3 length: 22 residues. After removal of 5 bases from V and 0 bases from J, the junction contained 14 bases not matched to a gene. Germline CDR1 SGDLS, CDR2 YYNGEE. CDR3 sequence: CASSSIPGLAGGMSSGANVLTF. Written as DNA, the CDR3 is TGTGCCAGCAGTTCTATTCCGGGACTAGCGGGGGGGATGAGCTCTGGGGCCAACGTCCTGACTTTC.

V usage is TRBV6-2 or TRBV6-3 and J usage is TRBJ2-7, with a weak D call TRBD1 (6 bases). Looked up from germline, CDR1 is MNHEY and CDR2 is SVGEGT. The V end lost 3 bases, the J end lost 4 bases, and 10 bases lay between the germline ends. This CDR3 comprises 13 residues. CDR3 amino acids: CASSYRGIYEQYF. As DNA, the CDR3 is TGTGCCAGCAGTTATAGGGGGATATACGAGCAGTACTTC.

The CDR3 sequence is CASSQDLIGLKEIIMNTEAFF. CDR3 DNA sequence: TGCGCCAGCAGCCAAGACCTTATAGGACTCAAAGAGATTATCATGAACACTGAAGCTTTCTTT. This chain links TRBV4-3 with TRBJ1-1, with no clear D. The CDR3 runs to 21 residues. V was shortened by 0 bases and J by 0 bases, with 26 bases between the two germline ends. Germline CDR1 is LGHNA and CDR2 is YSLEER.

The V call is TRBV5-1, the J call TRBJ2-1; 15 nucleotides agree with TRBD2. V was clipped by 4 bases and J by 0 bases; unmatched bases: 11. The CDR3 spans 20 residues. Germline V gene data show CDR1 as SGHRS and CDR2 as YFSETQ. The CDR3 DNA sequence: TGCGCCAGCAGCCCAGGGACTAGCGGGGGGCGGGCCGGCTCCTACAATGAGCAGTTCTTC. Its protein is CASSPGTSGGRAGSYNEQFF.

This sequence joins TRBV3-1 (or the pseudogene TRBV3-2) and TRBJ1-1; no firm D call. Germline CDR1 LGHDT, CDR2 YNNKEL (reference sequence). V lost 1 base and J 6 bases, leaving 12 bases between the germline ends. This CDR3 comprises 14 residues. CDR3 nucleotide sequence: TGTGCCAGCAGCCAAGGTCCGCAGGCCGCTGAAGCTTTCTTT. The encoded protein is CASSQGPQAAEAFF.

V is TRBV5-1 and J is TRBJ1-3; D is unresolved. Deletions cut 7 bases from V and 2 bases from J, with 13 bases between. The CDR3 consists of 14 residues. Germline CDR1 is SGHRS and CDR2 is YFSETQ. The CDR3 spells CASSAAITGNTIYF. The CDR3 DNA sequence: TGCGCCAGCTCGGCGGCAATCACTGGAAACACCATATATTTT.

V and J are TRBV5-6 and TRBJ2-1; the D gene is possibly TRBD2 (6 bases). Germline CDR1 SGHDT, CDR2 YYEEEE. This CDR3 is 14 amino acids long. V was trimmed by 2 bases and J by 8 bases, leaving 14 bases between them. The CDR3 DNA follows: TGTGCCAGCAGCTTCCAATCGCGGGGCGATGAGCAGTTCTTC. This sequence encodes CASSFQSRGDEQFF. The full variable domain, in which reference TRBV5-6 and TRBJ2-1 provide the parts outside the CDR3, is DAGVTQSPTHLIKTRGQQVTLRCSPKSGHDTVSWYQQALGQGPQFIFQYYEEEERQRGNFPDRFSGHQFPNYSSELNVNALLLGDSALYLCASSFQSRGDEQFFGPGTRLTVL.

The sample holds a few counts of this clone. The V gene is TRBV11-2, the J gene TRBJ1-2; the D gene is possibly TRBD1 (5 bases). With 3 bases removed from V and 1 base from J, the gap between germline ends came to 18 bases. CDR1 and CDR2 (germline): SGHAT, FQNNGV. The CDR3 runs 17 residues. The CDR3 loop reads CASSFRDATEDNYGYTF. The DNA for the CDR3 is TGTGCCAGCAGCTTTCGAGATGCGACAGAAGATAACTATGGCTACACCTTC. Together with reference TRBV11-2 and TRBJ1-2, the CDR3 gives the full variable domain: EAGVAQSPRYKIIEKRQSVAFWCNPISGHATLYWYQQILGQGPKLLIQFQNNGVVDDSQLPKDRFSAERLKGVDSTLKIQPAKLEDSAVYLCASSFRDATEDNYGYTFGSGTRLTVV.

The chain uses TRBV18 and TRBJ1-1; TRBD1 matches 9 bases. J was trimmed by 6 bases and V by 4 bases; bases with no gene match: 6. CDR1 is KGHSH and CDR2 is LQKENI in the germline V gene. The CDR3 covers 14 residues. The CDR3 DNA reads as TGTGCCAGCTCACGGGACAGACAGGGGGCTGAAGCTTTCTTT. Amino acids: CASSRDRQGAEAFF.

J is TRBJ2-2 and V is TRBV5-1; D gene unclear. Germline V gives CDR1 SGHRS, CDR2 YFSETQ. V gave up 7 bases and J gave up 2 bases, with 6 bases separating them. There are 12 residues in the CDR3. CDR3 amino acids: CASHRNTGELFF. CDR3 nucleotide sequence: TGCGCCAGCCACAGAAACACCGGGGAGCTGTTTTTT.

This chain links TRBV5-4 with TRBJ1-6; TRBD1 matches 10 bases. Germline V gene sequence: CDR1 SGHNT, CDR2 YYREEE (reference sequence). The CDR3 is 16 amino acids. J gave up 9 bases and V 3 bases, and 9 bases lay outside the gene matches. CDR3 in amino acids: CASSSPGQGWSSPLHF. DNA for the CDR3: TGTGCCAGCAGCTCACCGGGACAGGGGTGGTCTTCACCCCTCCACTTT.

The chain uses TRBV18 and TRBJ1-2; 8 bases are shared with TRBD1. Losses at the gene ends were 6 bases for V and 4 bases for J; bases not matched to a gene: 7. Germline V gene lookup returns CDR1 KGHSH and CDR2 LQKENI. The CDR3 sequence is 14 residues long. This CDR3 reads CASSPGQGPYGYTF. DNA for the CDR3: TGTGCCAGCTCGCCTGGACAGGGACCCTATGGCTACACCTTC. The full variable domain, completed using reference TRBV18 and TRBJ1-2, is NAGVMQNPRHLVRRRGQEARLRCSPMKGHSHVYWYRQLPEEGLKFMVYLQKENIIDESGMPKERFSAEFPKEGPSILRIQQVVRGDSAAYFCASSPGQGPYGYTFGSGTRLTVV.

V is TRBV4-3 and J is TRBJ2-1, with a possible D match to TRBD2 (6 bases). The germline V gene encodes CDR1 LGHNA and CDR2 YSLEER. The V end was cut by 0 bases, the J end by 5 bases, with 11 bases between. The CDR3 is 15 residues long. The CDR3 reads CASSQDRTTNNEQFF. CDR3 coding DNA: TGCGCCAGCAGCCAAGATAGGACTACCAACAATGAGCAGTTCTTC.

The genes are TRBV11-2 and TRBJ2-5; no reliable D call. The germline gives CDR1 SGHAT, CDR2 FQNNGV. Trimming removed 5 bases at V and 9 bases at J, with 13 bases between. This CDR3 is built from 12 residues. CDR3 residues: CASSLVNRAQYF. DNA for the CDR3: TGTGCCAGCAGCCTCGTCAACCGGGCCCAGTACTTC.

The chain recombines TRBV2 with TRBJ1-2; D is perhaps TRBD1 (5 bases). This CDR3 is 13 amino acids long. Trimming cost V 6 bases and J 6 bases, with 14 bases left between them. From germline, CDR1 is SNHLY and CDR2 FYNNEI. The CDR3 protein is CASSLGREDGYTF. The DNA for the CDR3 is TGTGCCAGCAGCCTGGGCAGGGAGGATGGCTACACCTTC.

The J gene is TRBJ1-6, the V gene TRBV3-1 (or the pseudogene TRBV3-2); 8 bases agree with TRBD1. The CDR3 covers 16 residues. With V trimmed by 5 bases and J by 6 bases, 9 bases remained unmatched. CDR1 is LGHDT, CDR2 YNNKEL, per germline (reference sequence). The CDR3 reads CASSFGTGQFNSPLHF. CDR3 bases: TGTGCCAGCAGCTTCGGGACAGGTCAATTTAATTCACCCCTCCACTTT.

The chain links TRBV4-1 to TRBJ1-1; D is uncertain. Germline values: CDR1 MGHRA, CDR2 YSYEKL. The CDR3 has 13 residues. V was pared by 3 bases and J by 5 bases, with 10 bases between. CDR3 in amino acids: CASSHIAGTEAFF. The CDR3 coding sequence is TGCGCCAGCAGCCACATTGCCGGGACTGAAGCTTTCTTT.

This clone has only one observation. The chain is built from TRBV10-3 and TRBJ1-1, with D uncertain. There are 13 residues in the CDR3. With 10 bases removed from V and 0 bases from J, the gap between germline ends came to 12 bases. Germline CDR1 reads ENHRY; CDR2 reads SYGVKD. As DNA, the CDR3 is TGTGCCAGCCGGGAGCTTATGAACACTGAAGCTTTCTTT. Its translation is CASRELMNTEAFF.

The CDR3 DNA is TGCGCCAGCAGCCTGACTAGCGGGCCCGCTAATGAGCAGTTCTTC. It yields the protein CASSLTSGPANEQFF. The chain has TRBV5-1 and TRBJ2-1; TRBD2 agrees at 10 bases. This CDR3 is built from 15 residues. CDR1 and CDR2 from the germline V gene are SGHRS and YFSETQ. The V gene end was trimmed by 4 bases and the J gene end by 7 bases; junction bases not matched to a gene: 8.

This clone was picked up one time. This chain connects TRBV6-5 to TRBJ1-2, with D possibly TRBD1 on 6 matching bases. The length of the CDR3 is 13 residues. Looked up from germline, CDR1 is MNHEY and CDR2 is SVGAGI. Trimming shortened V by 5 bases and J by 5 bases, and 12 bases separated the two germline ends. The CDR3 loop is CASSNPQGYGYTF. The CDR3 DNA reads TGTGCCAGCAGTAACCCCCAGGGGTATGGCTACACCTTC.

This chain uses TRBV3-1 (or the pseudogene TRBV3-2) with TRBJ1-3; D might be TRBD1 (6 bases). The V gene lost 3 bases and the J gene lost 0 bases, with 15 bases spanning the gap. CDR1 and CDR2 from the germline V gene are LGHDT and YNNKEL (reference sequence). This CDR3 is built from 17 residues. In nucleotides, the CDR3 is TGTGCCAGCAGCCAGAGAGACAGGTCTTACTCTGGAAACACCATATATTTT. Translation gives CASSQRDRSYSGNTIYF.

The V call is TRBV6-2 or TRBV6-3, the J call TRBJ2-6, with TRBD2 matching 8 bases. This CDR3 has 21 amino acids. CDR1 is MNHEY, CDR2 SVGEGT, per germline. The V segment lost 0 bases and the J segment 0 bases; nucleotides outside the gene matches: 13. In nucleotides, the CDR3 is TGTGCCAGCAGTTACTCGATTCGCGGGGGGCTCCGTCGCTCTGGGGCCAACGTCCTGACTTTC. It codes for CASSYSIRGGLRRSGANVLTF.

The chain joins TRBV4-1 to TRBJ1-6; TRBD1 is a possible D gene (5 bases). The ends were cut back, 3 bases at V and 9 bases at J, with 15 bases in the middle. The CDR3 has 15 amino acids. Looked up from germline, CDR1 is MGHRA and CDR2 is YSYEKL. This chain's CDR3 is CASSQAQGPGSPLHF. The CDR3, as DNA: TGCGCCAGCAGCCAGGCGCAGGGTCCGGGTTCACCCCTCCACTTT.